This T cell receptor beta chain was found in a study of blood T cell repertoires in COVID-19. Study-wide background: COVID-19 samples, acute and convalescent, were from the United States, Italy and Spain.

The CDR3 extends over 11 amino acids. Trimming left V 3 bases short and J 7 bases short, with 9 bases between. Per the germline V gene, CDR1 is GTSNPN and CDR2 is SVGIG (reference sequence). Authors' analysis steps: Counts of nucleated cells, estimated from reference gene primer amplification, were obtained. Sequencing was performed with immunoSEQ multiplex PCR; in TCRdb, only in-frame clones are kept and a portion is missing. Clone size and V and J calls were adopted from that table, with D and trimming inferred from the DNA. The sample contains around 300,000 clones, roughly 89% of which appear only once.

The TCR comes from a woman aged 25 to 39 with active or convalescent COVID-19. Source material: peripheral blood. The chain joins TRBV30 to TRBJ1-1; D is ambiguous. The CDR3 nucleotides are TGTGCCTGGAGCGACCGGGGTGAAGCTTTCTTT. Translated: CAWSDRGEAFF.